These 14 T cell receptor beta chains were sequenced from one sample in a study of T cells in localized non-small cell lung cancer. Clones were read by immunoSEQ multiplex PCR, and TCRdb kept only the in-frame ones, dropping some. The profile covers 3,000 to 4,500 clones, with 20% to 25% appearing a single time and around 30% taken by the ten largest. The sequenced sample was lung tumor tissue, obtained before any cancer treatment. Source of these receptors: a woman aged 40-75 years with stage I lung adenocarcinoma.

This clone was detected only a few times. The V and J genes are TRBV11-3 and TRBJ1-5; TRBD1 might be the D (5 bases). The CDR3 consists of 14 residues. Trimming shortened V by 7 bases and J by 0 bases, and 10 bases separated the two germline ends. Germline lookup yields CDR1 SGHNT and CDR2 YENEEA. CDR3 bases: TGTGCCAGCAACATGGGGGGTAGCAATCAGCCCCAGCATTTT. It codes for CASNMGGSNQPQHF.

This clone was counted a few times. CDR3 protein: CASSYSMALNEKLFF. As DNA, the CDR3 is TGTGCCAGCAGTTACTCGATGGCCCTTAATGAAAAACTGTTTTTT. The rearrangement uses TRBV6-8 and TRBJ1-4; D not certain. Germline V CDR1 and CDR2: MNHGY, SAAAGT. This CDR3 is built from 15 residues. The V end lost 0 bases, the J end lost 4 bases, and 9 bases lay between the germline ends.

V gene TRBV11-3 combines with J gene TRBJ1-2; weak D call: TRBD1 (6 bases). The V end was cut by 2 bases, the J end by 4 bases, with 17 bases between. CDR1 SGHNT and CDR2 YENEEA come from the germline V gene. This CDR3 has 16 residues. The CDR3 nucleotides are TGTGCCAGCAGCTTACCCCCAGGGGTCGGGGGCTATGGCTACACCTTC. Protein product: CASSLPPGVGGYGYTF.

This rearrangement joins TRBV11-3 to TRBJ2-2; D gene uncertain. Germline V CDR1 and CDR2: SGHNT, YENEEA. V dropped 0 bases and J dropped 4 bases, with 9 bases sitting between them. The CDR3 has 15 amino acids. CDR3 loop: CASSLELGSTGELFF. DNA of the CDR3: TGTGCCAGCAGCTTAGAGCTTGGGTCCACCGGGGAGCTGTTTTTT.

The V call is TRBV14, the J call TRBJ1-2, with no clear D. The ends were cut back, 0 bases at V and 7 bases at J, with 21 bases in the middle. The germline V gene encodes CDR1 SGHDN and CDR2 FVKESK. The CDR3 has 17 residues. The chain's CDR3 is CASSQERMAQFGVGYTF. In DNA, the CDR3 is TGTGCCAGCAGCCAAGAAAGAATGGCCCAATTTGGTGTTGGCTACACCTTC.

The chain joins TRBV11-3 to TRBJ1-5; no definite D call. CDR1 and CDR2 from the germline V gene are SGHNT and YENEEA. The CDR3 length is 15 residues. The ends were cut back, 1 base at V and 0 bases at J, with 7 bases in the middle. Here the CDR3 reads CASSLVPNSNQPQHF. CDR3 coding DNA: TGTGCCAGCAGCTTAGTACCCAATAGCAATCAGCCCCAGCATTTT.

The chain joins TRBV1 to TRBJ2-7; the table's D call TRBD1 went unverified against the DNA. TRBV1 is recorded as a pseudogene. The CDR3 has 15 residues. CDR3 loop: CASSQGATGAYEQYF. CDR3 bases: TGCGCCAGCAGCCAAGGGGCGACAGGGGCCTACGAGCAGTACTTC.

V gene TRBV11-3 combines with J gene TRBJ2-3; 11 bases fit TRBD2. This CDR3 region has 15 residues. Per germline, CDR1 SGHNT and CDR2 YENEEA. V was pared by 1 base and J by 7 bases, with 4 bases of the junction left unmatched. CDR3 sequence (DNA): TGTGCCAGCAGCTTAGTTAGCGGGGGGGCAAATACGCAGTATTTT. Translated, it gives CASSLVSGGANTQYF.

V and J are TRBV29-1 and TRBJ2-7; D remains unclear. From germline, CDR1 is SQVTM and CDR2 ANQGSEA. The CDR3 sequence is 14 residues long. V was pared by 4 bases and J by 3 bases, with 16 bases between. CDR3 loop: CSVAMDPGNYEQYF. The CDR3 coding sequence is TGCAGCGTTGCAATGGACCCAGGCAACTACGAGCAGTACTTC.

The CDR3 region has the DNA TGTGCCAGCAGCTCCCTCGGATCCTACAATGAGCAGTTCTTC. This encodes CASSSLGSYNEQFF. The genes are TRBV6-8 and TRBJ2-1, with no clear D. Germline V gene sequence: CDR1 MNHGY, CDR2 SAAAGT. V dropped 6 bases and J dropped 1 base, with 10 bases sitting between them. This CDR3 comprises 14 residues.

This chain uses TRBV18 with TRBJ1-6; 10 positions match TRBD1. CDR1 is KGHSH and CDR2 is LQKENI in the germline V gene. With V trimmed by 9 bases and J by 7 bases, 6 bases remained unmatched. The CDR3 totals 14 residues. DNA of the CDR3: TGTGCCAGTTCCCGGACAGGGGGAAATTCACCCCTCCACTTT. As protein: CASSRTGGNSPLHF.

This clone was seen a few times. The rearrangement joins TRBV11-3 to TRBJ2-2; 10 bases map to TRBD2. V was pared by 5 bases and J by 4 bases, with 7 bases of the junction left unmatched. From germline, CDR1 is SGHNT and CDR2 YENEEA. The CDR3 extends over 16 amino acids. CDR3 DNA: TGTGCCAGCAGCCAACCAGCGGGAGGGCCCACCGGGGAGCTGTTTTTT. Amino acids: CASSQPAGGPTGELFF. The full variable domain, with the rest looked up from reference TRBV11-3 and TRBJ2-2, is EAGVVQSPRYKIIEKKQPVAFWCNPISGHNTLYWYLQNLGQGPELLIRYENEEAVDDSQLPKDRFSAERLKGVDSTLKIQPAELGDSAVYLCASSQPAGGPTGELFFGEGSRLTVL.

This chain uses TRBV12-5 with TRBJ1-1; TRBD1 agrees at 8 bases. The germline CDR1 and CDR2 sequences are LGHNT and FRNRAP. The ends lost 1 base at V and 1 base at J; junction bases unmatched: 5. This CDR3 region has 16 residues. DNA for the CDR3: TGTGCTAGTGGTTTGGGACAGGGGAGAGGGAACACTGAAGCTTTCTTT. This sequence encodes CASGLGQGRGNTEAFF.

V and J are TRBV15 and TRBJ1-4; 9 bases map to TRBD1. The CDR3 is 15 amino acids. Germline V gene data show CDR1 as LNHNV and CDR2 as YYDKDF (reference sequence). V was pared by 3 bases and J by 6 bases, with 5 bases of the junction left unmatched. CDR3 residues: CATSRTGGKDEKLFF. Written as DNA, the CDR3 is TGTGCCACCAGCAGGACAGGGGGGAAGGATGAAAAACTGTTTTTT.